This T cell receptor beta chain was sequenced in a study of cytomegalovirus exposure and HLA in healthy donors. Findings and limits, study-wide: The study listed approximately 170 cytomegalovirus-associated TCR beta chains. The authors confirmed in vitro that three CMV-associated chains were specific for CMV antigens.

Among the 120 or so subjects of the validation cohort, separate from the approximately 700-subject first cohort, were the donors. Assay used: immunoSEQ multiplex PCR; TCRdb lists only in-frame clones, some missing. There are some 170,000 clones in the sample; 86% occur only once, and less than 3% lies in the top ten. As for this clone: The antigen remains undetermined.

The TCR comes from a man aged 18 to 35 in good health and CMV-seropositive. The sample comprised PBMCs.

The CDR3 region is CASRLVDDLYGYTF. In nucleotides, the CDR3 is TGTGCCAGCAGACTAGTAGACGACCTATATGGCTACACCTTC. The chain carries TRBV27 and TRBJ1-2; D is unresolved. Looked up from germline, CDR1 is MNHEY and CDR2 is SMNVEV (reference sequence). The CDR3 spans 14 residues. V was shortened by 6 bases and J by 5 bases, with 16 bases between the two germline ends.